The entry that follows covers one TCR beta chain sequence. Which antigen it targets is not known. Base qualities were left out, and no much larger clone turns up one base away. A FACSAria II was used to sort memory CD4+ T cells, defined as single viable CD3+CD4+CD8-CD45RO+ cells. To determine CMV serostatus, a Roche Elecsys assay was used that detects serum IgG against CMV pp150, pp28, p38 and p52. After thawing, total CD4+ T cells were enriched by positive selection with CD4 magnetic microbeads. The samples came from a different study that was designed specifically to examine the CD4+ T cell memory repertoire. Peripheral blood mononuclear cells were isolated and cryopreserved according to standard operating procedures, and serum was kept at -80 degrees C. Staining used CD3-PerCP (BW264/56), CD4-APC (RPA-T4), CD45RO-PE (UCHT1) and CD8-Pacific Orange (3B5) antibodies, with Sytox blue excluding non-viable cells.

This sample was included in a study of memory CD4+ T cells and cytomegalovirus serostatus (dated by TCRdb to the late 2010s). Looking at the study overall: The roughly 35 healthy Belgian adults in the cohort included 9 who were CMV seropositive and 24 who were CMV seronegative. To replicate a published TCR-based CMV serostatus classifier, the study sequenced CD4+ memory TCRbeta repertoires from a Belgian cohort whose cytomegalovirus serostatus was known. Overall study results and their limits: The results were interpreted as suggesting that the CMV-associated TCR signature is largely present in the CD4+ memory repertoire. CMV serostatus prediction reached a median bootstrapped AUC of 0.95 with the original framework and 0.75 to 0.92 with a US-trained random forest. On the Belgian cohort, the classifier based on the original framework reached a median bootstrapped AUC of 0.95, with a 95% CI of 0.76-1.00. Of 164 previously reported CMV-associated TCRbeta sequences, 67 appeared in the CD4+ memory repertoires, each in one to five individuals. Only CD4+CD45RO+ memory cells were sequenced, unlike the original study, which covered naive and memory CD4+ and CD8+ populations.

The Quick-DNA Microprep Kit was used to extract genomic DNA from the sorted cells. Amplification of TCRbeta DNA was done with the immunoSEQ hsTCRbeta kit, following the protocol from the manufacturer. TCRbeta libraries were sequenced on an Illumina MiSeq instrument. Per the authors' processing: Removing out-of-frame sequences left approximately 2,000,000 distinct TCRbeta sequences, an average of roughly 67,000 per individual. Each individual was scored by the count of 164 previously reported CMV-associated TCRbeta sequences and the total productive distinct TCRbeta count. A beta-binomial model was reimplemented in Python, and scikit-learn random forests with default parameters were trained on data from the US cohort. Classifier performance on the Belgian cohort was summarized as median AUC with percentile confidence intervals calculated over 10,000 bootstrap iterations. TCRdb's version of the immuneACCESS table is confined to in-frame rearrangements and falls short of the full clone set. An unresolved V gene accounts for under half of the shortfall where checked; the remainder is of unknown origin. V and J calls and clone size come straight from that table; D and trimming were deduced from the DNA. The sample table contains over 75,000 clones; only one count was recorded for 80% of them. Less than 4.5% of the sample goes to the ten largest clones.

Germline trimming: 0 bases from V, 9 bases from J; junction bases outside gene matches: 6. Per the germline V gene (reference sequence), SGHNT is the CDR1 and YYREEE is the CDR2. The CDR3, from cysteine to phenylalanine, totals 15 residues. Just the 45-base CDR3 DNA is kept, in frame starting at base 1. The sequence came from an adult in good health and CMV-seropositive. The sequence joins TRBV5-4 to TRBJ2-1; TRBD2 fits 10 bases in the junction. Sequencing input: memory CD4+ T cells from blood. The nucleotides are TGTGCCAGCAGCTTGGCAGCTAGCGGGAGAGGTGAGCAGTTCTTC. Translated, this is CASSLAASGRGEQFF.